The TCR beta chain under discussion was sequenced for a study of kidney transplant recipient with SARS-CoV-2 infection. TCRdb fed the reads into MiXCR, producing one record per CDR3 protein. Altogether roughly 250,000 distinct CDR3 sequences are present, more than 25% being singletons, with the ten largest covering roughly 7%. The origin of this receptor is a young adult male patient who had COVID-19 and was a kidney transplant recipient. A share of the T cells may be of graft donor origin. The source was a blood sample, collected at baseline and on day 111 from a kidney transplant recipient.

The CDR3 DNA reads as TGTGCCAGCAATAGCCCATTACGCTCTAGAAAGACCTATGGCTACACCTTC. Its translation is CASNSPLRSRKTYGYTF. This chain links TRBV6-8 with TRBJ1-2; D call uncertain. The germline V and J ends were trimmed by 7 bases and 4 bases, with 25 bases remaining between them. Germline-derived CDR1 and CDR2 are MNHGY and SAAAGT. CDR3 length equals 17 residues.